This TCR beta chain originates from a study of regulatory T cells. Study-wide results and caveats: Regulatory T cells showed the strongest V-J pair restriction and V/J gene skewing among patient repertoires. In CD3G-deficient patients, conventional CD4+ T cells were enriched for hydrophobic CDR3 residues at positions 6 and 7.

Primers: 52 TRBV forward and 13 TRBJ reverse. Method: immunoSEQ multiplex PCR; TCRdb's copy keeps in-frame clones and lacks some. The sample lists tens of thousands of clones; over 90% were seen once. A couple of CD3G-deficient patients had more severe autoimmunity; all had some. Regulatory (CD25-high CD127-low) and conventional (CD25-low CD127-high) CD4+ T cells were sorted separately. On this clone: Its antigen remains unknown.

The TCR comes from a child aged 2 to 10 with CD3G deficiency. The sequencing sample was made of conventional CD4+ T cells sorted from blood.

CDR3 DNA sequence: TGTGCCAGCAGTTCAGCTGGGACAGGGTACACCGGGGAGCTGTTTTTT. Protein product: CASSSAGTGYTGELFF. The chain couples TRBV28 to TRBJ2-2, with 9 bases matching TRBD1. V was clipped by 4 bases and J by 3 bases; unmatched bases: 6. Germline V gene lookup returns CDR1 MDHEN and CDR2 SYDVKM. The CDR3 has 16 residues.